These 29 T cell receptor beta chains were sequenced from one sample in a study of T cell responses to AZD1222 COVID-19 vaccine. Assay: immunoSEQ multiplex PCR; the TCRdb copy retains only in-frame clones and omits some. The table includes approximately 180,000 clones, 85% to 90% detected once. This specimen was peripheral blood, taken 28 days after the second dose of the MenACWY control vaccine. The receptors were sampled from an adult who received the MenACWY meningococcal vaccine as a control.

The chain is built from TRBV4-1 and TRBJ2-5; 16 positions match TRBD2. The CDR3 loop spans 19 amino acids. The ends lost 3 bases at V and 5 bases at J; junction bases unmatched: 12. Germline V gives CDR1 MGHRA, CDR2 YSYEKL. Written as DNA, the CDR3 is TGCGCCAGCAGCCACCCAGGGACTAGCGGGAGGGCCGGAAGGGAGACCCAGTACTTC. Translated, it gives CASSHPGTSGRAGRETQYF.

This chain links TRBV4-3 with TRBJ1-2; possibly TRBD1 for D (6 bases). CDR1 and CDR2 (germline): LGHNA, YSLEER. The CDR3 is 18 amino acids. Trimming took 0 bases from V and 2 from J, leaving 19 bases between them. The CDR3, as DNA: TGCGCCAGCAGCCAAGATTGGCGGGGTGGGCAGGGGAACTATGGCTACACCTTC. As protein: CASSQDWRGGQGNYGYTF.

The V call is TRBV5-4, the J call TRBJ2-7; TRBD2 agrees at 12 bases. The germline V gene encodes CDR1 SGHNT and CDR2 YYREEE (reference sequence). Trimming took 4 bases from V and 6 from J; bases not matched to a gene: 5. The CDR3 contains 14 residues. The CDR3 DNA reads TGTGCCAGCAGCCTGAGGACTAGCGGGACCGAGCAGTACTTC. Protein product: CASSLRTSGTEQYF. The whole variable domain, filled in from reference TRBV5-4 and TRBJ2-7, reads ETGVTQSPTHLIKTRGQQVTLRCSSQSGHNTVSWYQQALGQGPQFIFQYYREEENGRGNFPPRFSGLQFPNYSSELNVNALELDDSALYLCASSLRTSGTEQYFGPGTRLTVT.

The V call is TRBV18, the J call TRBJ2-7; 10 bases agree with TRBD2. This CDR3 region has 16 residues. CDR1 and CDR2 from the germline V gene are KGHSH and LQKENI. The V and J ends lost 5 bases and 2 bases, in that order; junction bases with no gene match: 9. CDR3 sequence (DNA): TGTGCCAGCTCAGACGTACCCGGGACTAGCGCCTACGAGCAGTACTTC. This gives the protein CASSDVPGTSAYEQYF.

This rearrangement joins TRBV6-5 to TRBJ1-2; 9 bases fit TRBD1. This CDR3 is built from 13 residues. In germline, CDR1 is MNHEY, CDR2 SVGAGI. V lost 7 bases and J lost 7; bases outside the gene matches: 7. CDR3 coding DNA: TGTGCCAGCACCGTGGGACAGGGTGGTGGCTACACCTTC. Protein product: CASTVGQGGGYTF.

This clone has only one observation. The chain is built from TRBV15 and TRBJ1-2; 7 bases map to TRBD1. Per the germline V gene, CDR1 is LNHNV and CDR2 is YYDKDF (reference sequence). J lost 8 bases, V lost 2 bases, and 11 bases had no gene match. The CDR3 covers 15 residues. Here the CDR3 DNA reads TGTGCCACCAGCAGACGATCCTTGACAGGGCTCGGCTACACCTTC. The encoded protein is CATSRRSLTGLGYTF. The full variable domain, with the rest looked up from reference TRBV15 and TRBJ1-2, is DAMVIQNPRYQVTQFGKPVTLSCSQTLNHNVMYWYQQKSSQAPKLLFHYYDKDFNNEADTPDNFQSRRPNTSFCFLDIRSPGLGDTAMYLCATSRRSLTGLGYTFGSGTRLTVV.

In DNA form, the CDR3 reads TGTGCCAGCAGTTATAGGACAGGAGCGAACACTGAAGCTTTCTTT. Its translation is CASSYRTGANTEAFF. The V and J genes are TRBV5-8 and TRBJ1-1; 7 positions match TRBD1. This CDR3 is 15 amino acids long. Per germline, CDR1 SGHTS and CDR2 YDEGEE. V lost 5 bases to trimming and J lost 1 base; unmatched junction nucleotides: 8.

The J gene is TRBJ1-2, the V gene TRBV27, with D possibly TRBD1 on 5 matching bases. CDR1 MNHEY and CDR2 SMNVEV come from the germline V gene (reference sequence). There are 13 residues in the CDR3. The V end was cut by 6 bases, the J end by 5 bases, with 13 bases between. In DNA, the CDR3 is TGTGCCAGCAGATCTACAGGACGATATGGCTACACCTTC. This codes for CASRSTGRYGYTF.

This clone appeared a single time. V usage is TRBV11-1 and J usage is TRBJ2-7, with TRBD2 matching 9 bases. V trimming: 2 bases; J trimming: 5 bases; junction bases outside the gene matches: 7. Germline V gene lookup returns CDR1 SGHAT and CDR2 FQDESV (reference sequence). CDR3 length: 15 residues. This CDR3 is CASSLYAGGRDEQYF. Here the CDR3 DNA reads TGTGCCAGCAGCTTATATGCGGGAGGGCGAGACGAGCAGTACTTC.

The chain couples TRBV2 to TRBJ1-6; D perhaps matches TRBD1 (5 bases). V lost 3 bases to trimming and J lost 5 bases, with 17 bases between them. CDR1 and CDR2 (germline): SNHLY, FYNNEI. CDR3 length equals 17 residues. The CDR3 DNA sequence: TGTGCCAGCAGTGATGGATTCGGGGCAGGGCATAATTCACCCCTCCACTTT. This codes for CASSDGFGAGHNSPLHF.

This chain uses TRBV5-5 with TRBJ2-7; 11 nucleotides align to TRBD1. V lost 3 bases and J lost 6; bases outside the gene matches: 5. The CDR3 loop spans 14 amino acids. CDR1 is SGHKS, CDR2 YYEKEE, per germline (reference sequence). CDR3 protein: CASSWDRGWSEQYF. The DNA for the CDR3 is TGTGCCAGCAGCTGGGACAGGGGGTGGTCCGAGCAGTACTTC. The complete variable domain, with remaining parts taken from reference TRBV5-5 and TRBJ2-7, reads DAGVTQSPTHLIKTRGQQVTLRCSPISGHKSVSWYQQVLGQGPQFIFQYYEKEERGRGNFPDRFSARQFPNYSSELNVNALLLGDSALYLCASSWDRGWSEQYFGPGTRLTVT.

DNA for the CDR3: TGCGCCAGCAGCTTAAACACTGAAGCTTTCTTT. Protein product: CASSLNTEAFF. The rearrangement joins TRBV5-1 to TRBJ1-1; D is unresolved. The CDR3 totals 11 residues. From germline, CDR1 is SGHRS and CDR2 YFSETQ. Trimming took 2 bases from V and 2 from J, leaving 1 base between them. Full variable domain (missing parts from reference TRBV5-1 and TRBJ1-1): KAGVTQTPRYLIKTRGQQVTLSCSPISGHRSVSWYQQTPGQGLQFLFEYFSETQRNKGNFPGRFSGRQFSNSRSEMNVSTLELGDSALYLCASSLNTEAFFGQGTRLTVV.

The CDR3 is CASSLEGLGYTF. For the CDR3, the DNA is TGTGCCAGCAGCCTCGAGGGCCTTGGCTACACCTTC. V and J are TRBV5-8 and TRBJ1-2, with D hard to call. Germline loops: CDR1 SGHTS, CDR2 YDEGEE. Trimming stripped 4 bases from V and 7 bases from J, with 11 bases between. The CDR3 sequence is 12 residues long. Filled out from reference TRBV5-8 and TRBJ1-2, the complete variable domain reads EAGVTQSPTHLIKTRGQQATLRCSPISGHTSVYWYQQALGLGLQFLLWYDEGEERNRGNFPPRFSGRQFPNYSSELNVNALELEDSALYLCASSLEGLGYTFGSGTRLTVV.

The V and J genes are TRBV3-1 (or the pseudogene TRBV3-2) and TRBJ2-3, with 7 nucleotides matching TRBD2. J was trimmed by 9 bases and V by 4 bases; bases with no gene match: 7. The CDR3 totals 13 residues. Germline V gene data show CDR1 as LGHDT and CDR2 as YNNKEL (reference sequence). The CDR3 DNA follows: TGTGCCAGCAGCCGCTCGGCTAGCGGAACGCAGTATTTT. It is translated as CASSRSASGTQYF.

V and J are TRBV6-2 or TRBV6-3 and TRBJ1-2; 12 positions match TRBD1. Germline CDR1 reads MNHEY; CDR2 reads SVGEGT. Trimming at V came to 2 bases and at J to 8 bases, leaving 3 bases not matched to a gene. The length of the CDR3 is 14 residues. The CDR3 DNA sequence: TGTGCCAGCAGTTACGGGACAGGGGGCTTCGGCTACACCTTC. It specifies CASSYGTGGFGYTF.

V is TRBV18 and J is TRBJ2-2, with 15 bases fitting TRBD2. The V gene's germline CDR1 is KGHSH and CDR2 LQKENI. This CDR3 region has 17 residues. Germline trimming cut 3 bases from V and 7 bases from J; bases unmatched to any gene: 6. The CDR3 reads CASSPPGLAGGSGELFF. DNA for the CDR3: TGTGCCAGCTCACCTCCGGGACTAGCGGGAGGCAGCGGGGAGCTGTTTTTT.

The chain couples TRBV4-2 to TRBJ2-5; 7 positions agree with TRBD2. The germline CDR1 and CDR2 sequences are LGHNA and YNFKEQ. Trimming at V came to 5 bases and at J to 2 bases, leaving 8 bases not matched to a gene. The CDR3 has 15 amino acids. The CDR3, as DNA: TGTGCCAGCAGCGCCCAGCGCGGGAGTCAAGAGACCCAGTACTTC. Protein sequence: CASSAQRGSQETQYF.

This CDR3 is CASSYPGTTNTGELFF. CDR3 sequence (DNA): TGTGCCAGCAGTTATCCCGGGACAACGAACACCGGGGAGCTGTTTTTT. The rearrangement uses TRBV5-4 and TRBJ2-2; D is perhaps TRBD1 (6 bases). The CDR3 totals 16 residues. Germline values: CDR1 SGHNT, CDR2 YYREEE (reference sequence). V lost 5 bases to trimming and J lost 0 bases, with 14 bases between them.

V is TRBV2 and J is TRBJ2-7; 9 bases are a match to TRBD2. There are 18 residues in the CDR3. V shed 10 bases and J 5 bases; nucleotides not matched to a gene: 24. Germline lookup yields CDR1 SNHLY and CDR2 FYNNEI. In DNA form, the CDR3 reads TGTGCCACCCAAGAACCGGGACTAGCCGCCTCTGGAGGACACGAGCAGTACTTC. Protein product: CATQEPGLAASGGHEQYF.

The genes are TRBV9 and TRBJ2-1; D is tentatively TRBD1 or TRBD2 (5 bases each). The germline V and J ends were trimmed by 4 bases and 7 bases, with 18 bases remaining between them. In germline, CDR1 is SGDLS, CDR2 YYNGEE. The CDR3 is 15 amino acids. CDR3 sequence (DNA): TGTGCCAGCAGCCCTATGGGACCCCGCGGGAATGAGCAGTTCTTC. Translating it yields CASSPMGPRGNEQFF.

The chain uses TRBV29-1 and TRBJ2-7; D unresolved. The CDR3 consists of 11 residues. Trimming shortened V by 6 bases and J by 5 bases, and 11 bases separated the two germline ends. Germline CDR1 and CDR2: SQVTM and ANQGSEA. The CDR3: CSVRREDEQYF. The CDR3 DNA reads TGCAGCGTCAGGCGTGAGGACGAGCAGTACTTC.

The chain combines TRBV6-2 or TRBV6-3 with TRBJ1-2; D might be TRBD1 (5 bases). Deletions cut 2 bases from V and 6 bases from J, with 13 bases between. This CDR3 is built from 14 residues. The V gene's germline CDR1 is MNHEY and CDR2 SVGEGT. The CDR3 loop reads CASSYPHGGNGYTF. CDR3 sequence (DNA): TGTGCCAGCAGTTACCCCCACGGGGGGAATGGCTACACCTTC.

The V gene is TRBV7-2, the J gene TRBJ1-3, with a possible D match to TRBD1 (5 bases). Per the germline V gene, CDR1 is SGHTA and CDR2 is FQGNSA. The length of the CDR3 is 13 residues. Between the trimmed V and J ends, which lost 4 bases and 4 bases, there was a span of 8 bases. The CDR3 DNA reads as TGTGCCAGCAGCTCGACAGTAGGAAACACCATATATTTT. Translating it yields CASSSTVGNTIYF.

The J gene is TRBJ1-5, the V gene TRBV3-1 (or the pseudogene TRBV3-2); the D is unclear. The length of the CDR3 is 15 residues. Per germline, CDR1 LGHDT and CDR2 YNNKEL (reference sequence). V lost 0 bases and J lost 4, with 10 bases in between. This chain's CDR3 is CASSQEFGGNQPQHF. The CDR3 nucleotides are TGTGCCAGCAGCCAAGAGTTTGGAGGGAATCAGCCCCAGCATTTT.

This chain connects TRBV18 to TRBJ1-3; D not certain. This CDR3 has 15 residues. The V and J ends lost 3 bases and 0 bases respectively, with 9 bases between them. Germline V gives CDR1 KGHSH, CDR2 LQKENI. The CDR3 DNA reads as TGTGCCAGCTCACCCTCGCTTTACTCTGGAAACACCATATATTTT. Its protein product is CASSPSLYSGNTIYF.

The chain employs TRBV4-1 and TRBJ2-1, with 10 nucleotides matching TRBD2. The CDR3 has 17 residues. V shed 3 bases, J shed 8 bases, and the junction held 13 bases outside the gene matches. Per germline, CDR1 MGHRA and CDR2 YSYEKL. The CDR3, as DNA: TGCGCCAGCAGCCACCTCAAACTGGCTAGCGGGAGCGATGAGCAGTTCTTC. It encodes CASSHLKLASGSDEQFF.

The genes are TRBV19 and TRBJ1-2; D gene uncertain. This CDR3 region has 12 residues. V shed 2 bases and J shed 7 bases, with 8 bases lying between them. CDR1 LNHDA and CDR2 SQIVND come from the germline V gene (reference sequence). The CDR3 spells CASSIRMGGYTF. The CDR3, as DNA: TGTGCCAGTAGTATACGGATGGGTGGCTACACCTTC.

This clone was recorded once. J is TRBJ2-7 and V is TRBV19; tentative D call: TRBD1 (6 bases). V lost 1 base and J 6 bases, leaving 13 bases between the germline ends. Germline V gene data show CDR1 as LNHDA and CDR2 as SQIVND (reference sequence). This CDR3 has 14 amino acids. The CDR3 region is CASSIAQGPFEQYF. The CDR3 DNA sequence: TGTGCCAGTAGTATAGCACAGGGCCCCTTCGAGCAGTACTTC. The full variable domain, with the rest looked up from reference TRBV19 and TRBJ2-7, is DGGITQSPKYLFRKEGQNVTLSCEQNLNHDAMYWYRQDPGQGLRLIYYSQIVNDFQKGDIAEGYSVSREKKESFPLTVTSAQKNPTAFYLCASSIAQGPFEQYFGPGTRLTVT.

Remarks on this clone: A read error may account for a junction end that differs from germline. The chain employs TRBV7-9 and TRBJ2-7; D call uncertain. From germline, CDR1 is SEHNR and CDR2 FQNEAQ (reference sequence). CDR3 length: 11 amino acids. As DNA, the CDR3 is TGTGCCAGCGGATTATCGGGTCCTCCCATCTTC. It translates to CASGLSGPPIF.